This T cell receptor (beta chain) emerged from a study of cytomegalovirus exposure and HLA in healthy donors. The study, taken as a whole, reports: CMV serostatus alone was available as immune exposure information.

To note about this clone: Its cognate antigen is unknown.

V was pared by 6 bases and J by 0 bases, with 18 bases between. Looked up from germline, CDR1 is SNHLY and CDR2 is FYNNEI. The CDR3 has 17 residues. The PCR ran on 60 Vbeta and 13 Jbeta primers. Here immunoSEQ multiplex PCR was the method, and the copy in TCRdb shows in-frame clones only, minus some. The sample has fewer than 120,000 clones, 86% seen once. The chain carries TRBV2 and TRBJ1-3; the D is unclear. This clonotype was sampled from a man aged 40-49 years in good health and CMV-seronegative. Sequenced input: PBMCs. The CDR3 is CASSPTPRALSGNTIYF. CDR3 coding DNA: TGTGCCAGCAGCCCCACCCCGCGGGCCCTCTCTGGAAACACCATATATTTT.